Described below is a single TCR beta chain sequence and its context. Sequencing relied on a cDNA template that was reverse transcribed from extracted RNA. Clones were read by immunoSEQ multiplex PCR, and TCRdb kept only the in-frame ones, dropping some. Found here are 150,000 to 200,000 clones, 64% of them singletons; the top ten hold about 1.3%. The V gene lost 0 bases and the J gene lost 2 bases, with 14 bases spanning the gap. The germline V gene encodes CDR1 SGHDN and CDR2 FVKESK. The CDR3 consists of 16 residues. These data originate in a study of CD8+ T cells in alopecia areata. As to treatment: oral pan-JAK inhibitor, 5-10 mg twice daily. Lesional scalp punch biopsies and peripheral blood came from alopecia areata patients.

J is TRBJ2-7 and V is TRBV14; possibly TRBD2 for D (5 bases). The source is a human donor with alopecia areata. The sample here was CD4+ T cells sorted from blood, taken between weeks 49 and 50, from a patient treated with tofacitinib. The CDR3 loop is CASSQEFGRLTYEQYF. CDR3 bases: TGTGCCAGCAGCCAAGAATTTGGGAGACTTACCTACGAGCAGTACTTC.